This is a list of T cell receptor beta chains from one sample in a study of shared clonotypes between healthy human individuals. Generated by immunoSEQ multiplex PCR, the TCRdb table keeps only in-frame clones and is missing some. This sample has some 2,400,000 clones, with nearly 97% found just once. The sample comprised naive CD4+ T cells sorted from blood. These receptors were collected from a man between 18 and 35 years old in good health. Both conserved end residues are part of each CDR3. D genes are given only for firm matches. Size tells how often a clone was seen (once, few, many) or the class of an expanded clone, and some rows leave it out.

TRBV2	.	TRBJ1-1	.	TGTGCCAGGGGGGTACCCATGAACACTGAAGCTTTCTTT	CARGVPMNTEAFF
TRBV23-1	TRBD2	TRBJ2-5	.	TGCGCCAGCAGTCAATTCCCGGGACTAGCGGGCCCCATTGGCCTCCAAGAGACCCAGTACTTC	CASSQFPGLAGPIGLQETQYF
TRBV6-5	.	TRBJ2-5	.	TGTGCCGCCTCACGAGGGGAGACCCAGTACTTC	CAASRGETQYF
TRBV5-1	.	TRBJ1-1	.	TGCGCCAGCAGCTTAGGGGAGCTCAACACTGAAGCTTTCTTT	CASSLGELNTEAFF
TRBV6-1	.	TRBJ2-7	.	TGTGCCAGCACCACGACAGGCGGGTCCTCCTACGAGCAGTACTTC	CASTTTGGSSYEQYF
TRBV10-1	TRBD2	TRBJ2-3	.	TGCGCCAGCAGTGAGGGCGGCGGGGGGGCGTATACGCAGTATTTT	CASSEGGGGAYTQYF
TRBV6-6	.	TRBJ2-7	.	TGTGCCAGCAGTTCCTACCTTACCTACGAGCAGTACTTC	CASSSYLTYEQYF
TRBV6-6	TRBD1	TRBJ1-2	.	TGTGCCAGCAGACAGGGGTTTAACTATGGCTACACCTTC	CASRQGFNYGYTF
TRBV5-1	.	TRBJ1-6	.	TGCGCCAGCAGCCCGTCAGGACAGCCGTCACCCCTCCACTTT	CASSPSGQPSPLHF
TRBV7-2	.	TRBJ2-5	.	TGTGCCAGCAGCTTAGCGCGTAGCGGAGGTGGGGAGACCCAGTACTTC	CASSLARSGGGETQYF
TRBV19	.	TRBJ1-3	.	TGTGCCAGTAGTATACCGGGACAAGTAGCAGGAAACACCATATATTTT	CASSIPGQVAGNTIYF
TRBV11-2	TRBD1	TRBJ1-1	.	TGTGCCAGCAGCTTGGCTGACAGGGGGCACACTGAAGCTTTCTTT	CASSLADRGHTEAFF
TRBV5-1	.	TRBJ2-7	once	TGCGCCAGCAGCCGCGGGGGCAGCCAAGACCCTTACGAGCAGTACTTC	CASSRGGSQDPYEQYF
TRBV28	.	TRBJ1-2	once	TGTGCCAGCAGTTTATTTTCGGGACTGAGACCGTCTAACTATGGCTACACCTTC	CASSLFSGLRPSNYGYTF
TRBV4-1	TRBD2	TRBJ2-1	.	TGCGCCAGCAGCCAAGACCCTAGCGGGAGATACAATGAGCAGTTCTTC	CASSQDPSGRYNEQFF
TRBV6-5	.	TRBJ2-7	.	TGTGCCAGCAGTTACTCGGAGGGGCTGTCCTACGAGCAGTACTTC	CASSYSEGLSYEQYF
TRBV9	.	TRBJ2-1	.	TGTGCCAGCAGCGTAGGGGCCCAAAGGAATGAGCAGTTCTTC	CASSVGAQRNEQFF
TRBV28	TRBD1	TRBJ2-1	.	TGTGCCAGCAGTCCGAGACAGGGCTACAATGAGCAGTTCTTC	CASSPRQGYNEQFF
TRBV10-3	.	TRBJ2-5	.	TGTGCCATCAGTGAGGAGGGGGGATGGGAGACCCAGTACTTC	CAISEEGGWETQYF
TRBV29-1	.	TRBJ2-7	.	TGCAGCGTTGGAGATGCGCTGGGTGAGCAGTACTTC	CSVGDALGEQYF
TRBV28	TRBD1	TRBJ2-2	once	TGTGCCAGCAGCCAGGGGGATGTCGGGGAGCTGTTTTTT	CASSQGDVGELFF
TRBV28	TRBD1	TRBJ2-5	.	TGTGCCAGCGGGACAGGGGTCCAAGAGACCCAGTACTTC	CASGTGVQETQYF
TRBV28	.	TRBJ1-4	.	TGTGCCAGCAGGGAAGGACCCGGCGCTGGTGAAAAACTGTTTTTT	CASREGPGAGEKLFF
TRBV19	.	TRBJ2-7	.	TGTGCCAGTAGCCGATCCGTCAGCTACGAGCAGTACTTC	CASSRSVSYEQYF
TRBV7-9	.	TRBJ1-4	.	TGTGCCAGCAGCCCGTCAGGGAAGAGTAATGAAAAACTGTTTTTT	CASSPSGKSNEKLFF
TRBV19	TRBD1	TRBJ1-5	.	TGTGCCAGTAGTATCCGTTCGGCAGGGGGCGAACAGCCCCAGCATTTT	CASSIRSAGGEQPQHF
TRBV5-1	TRBD1	TRBJ2-4	.	TGCGCCAGCTCCGGGACAGGGGCCAAAAACATTCAGTACTTC	CASSGTGAKNIQYF
TRBV12-5	TRBD2	TRBJ2-2	.	TGTGCTAGTGGACTGGGACTAGCGAAAACCGGGGAGCTGTTTTTT	CASGLGLAKTGELFF
TRBV5-1	.	TRBJ2-5	.	TGCGCCAGCAGCTTAGATAGCGGAATCCAAGAGACCCAGTACTTC	CASSLDSGIQETQYF
TRBV30	.	TRBJ2-7	.	TGTGCCTGGAGTCCCCTAGGAGCGGATTCCTACGAGCAGTACTTC	CAWSPLGADSYEQYF
TRBV5-6	.	TRBJ2-6	.	TGTGCCAGCAGCTTGGAAGGCAGGGGATACTCTGGGGCCAACGTCCTGACTTTC	CASSLEGRGYSGANVLTF
TRBV7-6	TRBD2	TRBJ2-5	.	TGTGCCAGCAGCTTAGCGGCGGGGGGGCTAGAGACCCAGTACTTC	CASSLAAGGLETQYF
TRBV6-6	.	TRBJ1-1	once	TGTGCCAGCAGTCCTCGAGGGCCCACTGAAGCTTTCTTT	CASSPRGPTEAFF
TRBV30	.	TRBJ1-4	once	TGTGCCGCCGGGAGCGACACCGGGAGAGAAAAACTGTTTTTT	CAAGSDTGREKLFF
TRBV7-8	.	TRBJ1-2	.	TGTGCCAGCAGCTTCAGGATCCCCGGAAGGCTGGGCTACACCTTC	CASSFRIPGRLGYTF
TRBV28	.	TRBJ2-1	.	TGTGCCAGCAGTTTTCCCCAGCGGATCAATGAGCAGTTCTTC	CASSFPQRINEQFF
TRBV7-3	.	TRBJ2-3	.	TGTGCCAGCAGCAAAGACGTTGGGGGGAGCACAGATACGCAGTATTTT	CASSKDVGGSTDTQYF
TRBV6-5	TRBD2	TRBJ2-7	.	TGTGCCAGCACTACCGCGGGAGGGCCGGACCACGAGCAGTACTTC	CASTTAGGPDHEQYF
TRBV5-4	.	TRBJ1-1	.	TGTGCCAGCAGCTTGGCAGGTATGAACACTGAAGCTTTCTTT	CASSLAGMNTEAFF
TRBV4-1	.	TRBJ2-7	.	TGCGCCAGCAGCCAAGTAGGGCCAGGGGACTACGAGCAGTACTTC	CASSQVGPGDYEQYF